A single T cell receptor beta chain is shown here with its context. Its antigen remains unidentified. This may arise from a read error, as a much more abundant clone is one base away. The entry originates in a study of T-cell reconstitution after alpha-beta-depleted transplantation in children. General study points: A year post-transplant, T-cell counts and diversity derived mostly from newly produced T cells. Surviving recipient T cells and thymic progenitors accounted for the high day-60 TCRbeta diversity observed in some patients. The study reportedly traced alpha-beta T cells about two months after transplant to several hundred expanded graft clones.

The CDR3 totals 19 residues. Trimming took 1 base from V and 1 from J; bases not matched to a gene: 13. Germline CDR1 is SNHLY and CDR2 is FYNNEI. A TCRbeta library incorporating unique molecular identifiers was prepared. TCRdb independently ran MiXCR on the PCR reads; one entry per CDR3 protein. The sample has a few hundred thousand distinct CDR3 sequences; approximately 11% are singletons. The source was PBMCs, collected before TCRalphabeta/CD19-depleted stem cell transplant. This receptor was obtained from a child under two years old with acute myeloid leukemia, due to receive a stem cell transplant. The chain carries TRBV2 and TRBJ1-5; 7 bases match TRBD1. CDR3 bases: TGTGCCAGCAGTGAAGAATACGGGGCAGGGGGTGACAGCAATCAGCCCCAGCATTTT. As protein: CASSEEYGAGGDSNQPQHF.